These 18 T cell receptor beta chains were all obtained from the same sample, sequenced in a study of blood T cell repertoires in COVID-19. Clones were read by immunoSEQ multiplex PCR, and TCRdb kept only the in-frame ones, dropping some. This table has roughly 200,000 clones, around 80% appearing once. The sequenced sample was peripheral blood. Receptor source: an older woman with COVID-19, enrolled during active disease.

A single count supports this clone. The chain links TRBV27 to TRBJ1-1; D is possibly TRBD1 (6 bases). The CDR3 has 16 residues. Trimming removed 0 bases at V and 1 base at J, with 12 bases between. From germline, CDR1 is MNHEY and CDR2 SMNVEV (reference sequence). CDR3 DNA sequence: TGTGCCAGCAGTTTATCGAACAGGGCGCAGAACACTGAAGCTTTCTTT. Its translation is CASSLSNRAQNTEAFF.

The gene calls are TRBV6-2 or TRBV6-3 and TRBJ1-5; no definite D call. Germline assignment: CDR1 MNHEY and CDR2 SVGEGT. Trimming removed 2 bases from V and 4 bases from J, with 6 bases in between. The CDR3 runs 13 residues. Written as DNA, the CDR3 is TGTGCCAGCAGTTACAGACATAATCAGCCCCAGCATTTT. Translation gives CASSYRHNQPQHF.

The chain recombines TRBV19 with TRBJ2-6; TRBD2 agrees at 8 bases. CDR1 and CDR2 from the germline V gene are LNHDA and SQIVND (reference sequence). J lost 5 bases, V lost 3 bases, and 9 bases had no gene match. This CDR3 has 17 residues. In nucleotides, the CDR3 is TGTGCCAGTAGTATCCCACCGGGGGGGCAAAGGGCCAACGTCCTGACTTTC. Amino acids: CASSIPPGGQRANVLTF.

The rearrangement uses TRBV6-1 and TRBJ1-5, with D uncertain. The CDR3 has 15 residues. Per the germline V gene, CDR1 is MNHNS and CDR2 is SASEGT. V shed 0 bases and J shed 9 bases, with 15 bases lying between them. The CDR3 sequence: CASSEARRDRGPQHF. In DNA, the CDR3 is TGTGCCAGCAGTGAAGCTAGACGGGATCGGGGGCCCCAGCATTTT.

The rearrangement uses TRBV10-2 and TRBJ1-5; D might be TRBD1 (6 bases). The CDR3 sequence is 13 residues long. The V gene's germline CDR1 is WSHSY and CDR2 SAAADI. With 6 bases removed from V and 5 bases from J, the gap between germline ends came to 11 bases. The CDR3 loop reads CASSLDRDQPQHF. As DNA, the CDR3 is TGCGCCAGCAGCTTGGACAGAGATCAGCCCCAGCATTTT.

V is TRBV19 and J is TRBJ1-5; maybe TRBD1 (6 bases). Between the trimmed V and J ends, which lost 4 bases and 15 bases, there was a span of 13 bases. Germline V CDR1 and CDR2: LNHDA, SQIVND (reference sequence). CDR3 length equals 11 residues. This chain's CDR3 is CASSNGTPLHF. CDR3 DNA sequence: TGTGCCAGTAGTAACGGGACACCTCTGCATTTT.

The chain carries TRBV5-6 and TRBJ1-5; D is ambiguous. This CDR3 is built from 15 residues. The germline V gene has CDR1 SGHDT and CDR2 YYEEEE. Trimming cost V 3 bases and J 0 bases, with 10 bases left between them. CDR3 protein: CASSSGFYSNQPQHF. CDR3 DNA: TGTGCCAGCAGCTCGGGATTTTATAGCAATCAGCCCCAGCATTTT.

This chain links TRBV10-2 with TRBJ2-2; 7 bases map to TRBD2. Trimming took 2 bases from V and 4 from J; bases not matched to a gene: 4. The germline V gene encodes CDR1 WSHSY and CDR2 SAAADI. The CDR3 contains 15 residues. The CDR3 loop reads CASSEGLAATGELFF. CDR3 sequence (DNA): TGCGCCAGCAGTGAGGGGCTAGCGGCCACCGGGGAGCTGTTTTTT.

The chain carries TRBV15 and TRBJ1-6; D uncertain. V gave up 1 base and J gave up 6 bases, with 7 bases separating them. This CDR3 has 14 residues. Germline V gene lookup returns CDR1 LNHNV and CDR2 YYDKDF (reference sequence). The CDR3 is CATSRGGVNSPLHF. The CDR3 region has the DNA TGTGCCACCAGCAGAGGCGGCGTTAATTCACCCCTCCACTTT.

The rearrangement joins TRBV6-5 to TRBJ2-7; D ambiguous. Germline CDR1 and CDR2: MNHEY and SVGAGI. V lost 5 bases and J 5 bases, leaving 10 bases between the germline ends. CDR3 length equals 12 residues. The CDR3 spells CASSNTFDEQYF. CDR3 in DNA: TGTGCCAGCAGTAATACTTTTGACGAGCAGTACTTC.

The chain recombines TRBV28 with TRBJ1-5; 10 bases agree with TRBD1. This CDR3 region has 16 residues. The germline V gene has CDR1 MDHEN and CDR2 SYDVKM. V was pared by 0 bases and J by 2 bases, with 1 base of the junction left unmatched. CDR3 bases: TGTGCCAGCAGTTTATGGACAGGGGGCGGCAATCAGCCCCAGCATTTT. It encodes CASSLWTGGGNQPQHF.

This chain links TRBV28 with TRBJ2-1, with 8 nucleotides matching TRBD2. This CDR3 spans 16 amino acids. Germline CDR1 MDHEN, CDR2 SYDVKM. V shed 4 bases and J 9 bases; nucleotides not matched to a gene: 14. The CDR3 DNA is TGTGCCAGCAGTTACCTAGGGGGGCGGGAGGATATTGAGCAGTTCTTC. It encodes CASSYLGGREDIEQFF.

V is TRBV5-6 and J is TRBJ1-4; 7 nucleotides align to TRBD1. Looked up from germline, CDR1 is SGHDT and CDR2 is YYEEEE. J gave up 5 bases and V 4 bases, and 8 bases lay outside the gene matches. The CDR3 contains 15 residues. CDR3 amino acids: CASSHWDSSNEKLFF. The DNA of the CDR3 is TGTGCCAGCAGCCATTGGGACAGCTCGAATGAAAAACTGTTTTTT.

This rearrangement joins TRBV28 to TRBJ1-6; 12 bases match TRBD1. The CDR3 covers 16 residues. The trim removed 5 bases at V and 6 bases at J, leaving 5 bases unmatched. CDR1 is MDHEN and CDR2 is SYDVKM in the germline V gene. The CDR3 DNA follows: TGTGCCAGCAGTGCCCGGGACAGGGGGCGTAATTCACCCCTCCACTTT. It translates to CASSARDRGRNSPLHF.

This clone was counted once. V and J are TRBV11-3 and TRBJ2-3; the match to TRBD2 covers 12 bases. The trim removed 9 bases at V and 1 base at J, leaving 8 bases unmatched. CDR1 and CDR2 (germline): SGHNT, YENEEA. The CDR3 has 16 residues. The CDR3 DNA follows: TGTGCCAGTGGTCTAGCGGGAGGGGCGGGCACAGATACGCAGTATTTT. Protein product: CASGLAGGAGTDTQYF.

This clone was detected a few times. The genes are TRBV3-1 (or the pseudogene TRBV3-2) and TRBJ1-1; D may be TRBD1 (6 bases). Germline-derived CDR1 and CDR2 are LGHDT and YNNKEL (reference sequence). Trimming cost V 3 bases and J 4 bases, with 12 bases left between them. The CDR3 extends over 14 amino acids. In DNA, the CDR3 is TGTGCCAGCAGCCATTCAGGGGTGCGCACTGAAGCTTTCTTT. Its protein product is CASSHSGVRTEAFF.

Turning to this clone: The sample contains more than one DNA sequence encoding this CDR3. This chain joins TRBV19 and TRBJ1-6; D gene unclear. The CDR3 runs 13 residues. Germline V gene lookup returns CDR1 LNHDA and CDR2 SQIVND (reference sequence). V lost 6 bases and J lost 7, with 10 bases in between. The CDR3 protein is CASSPRGNSPLHF. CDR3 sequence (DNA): TGTGCCAGTAGCCCCCGCGGCAATTCACCCCTCCACTTT.

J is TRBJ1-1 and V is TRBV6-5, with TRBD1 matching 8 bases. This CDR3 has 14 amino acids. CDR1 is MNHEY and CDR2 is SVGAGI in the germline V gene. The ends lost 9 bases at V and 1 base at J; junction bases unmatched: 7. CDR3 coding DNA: TGTGCCAGTAACTACAGGGGGACGAACACTGAAGCTTTCTTT. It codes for CASNYRGTNTEAFF.